The sequence of this TCR beta chain was determined in a study of blood T cell repertoires in COVID-19. Study as a whole: Specimens from acute and convalescent COVID-19 originated in the United States, Italy and Spain. PBMCs, B-cell-depleted T cells, or T cells were the source of the cDNA or gDNA that made up the material.

Germline V gives CDR1 SGHTA, CDR2 FQGNSA. V lost 5 bases, J lost 6 bases, and 13 bases lay in between. The CDR3 consists of 13 residues. Source study methods: Reference gene primer amplification gave nucleated cell count estimates. This table comes from immunoSEQ multiplex PCR, and its TCRdb copy is limited to in-frame clones, with some not included. That table supplies the V and J calls and clone size; D and trimming were determined from the DNA. Among under 200,000 clones, about 83% were seen once, and the ten largest hold roughly 3.6%. Sequencing was performed on peripheral blood. This rearrangement joins TRBV7-2 to TRBJ1-2; no firm D call. This clonotype originated in a man aged 18-30 years with active or convalescent COVID-19. CDR3 nucleotide sequence: TGTGCCAGCAGCACCTACGAGGCGGATGGCTACACCTTC. Its protein is CASSTYEADGYTF.